Below, one T cell receptor (beta chain) is given with its context. This table comes from immunoSEQ multiplex PCR, and its TCRdb copy is limited to in-frame clones, with some not included. The sample holds roughly 1,200 clones; approximately 78% are singletons and the top ten take 10% to 15%. The sample is drawn from a study of chemoradiotherapy in HPV16-positive cancers. Across the study: Candidate HPV-specific T-cell clones and common TCR motifs came from functional assays in two HPV16-positive patients.

The ends were cut back, 6 bases at V and 2 bases at J, with 17 bases in the middle. There are 15 residues in the CDR3. Germline loops: CDR1 WSHSY, CDR2 SAAADI. Samples were taken several times over chemoradiotherapy. This clonotype was obtained from a human donor with HPV-associated anogenital cancer. The rearrangement uses TRBV10-2 and TRBJ2-7; possibly TRBD1 or TRBD2 for D (7 bases each). The sample in question was tumor tissue, obtained from a patient who underwent chemoradiotherapy. The CDR3 DNA is TGCGCCAGCAGGCACACAGGGGACTACCCCTACGAGCAGTACTTC. Its translation is CASRHTGDYPYEQYF.